Listed below are T cell receptor beta chains from one sample, sequenced in a study of blood T cell repertoires in COVID-19. Libraries were prepared by immunoSEQ multiplex PCR; TCRdb keeps only in-frame clonotypes and omits some of them. Seen here are fewer than 500,000 clones, approximately 90% observed once, and the top ten hold 0.7%. Sample: PBMCs or T cells enriched from blood (not recorded which). The receptor source for this set is a woman between 18 and 29 years old who had recovered from COVID-19. Both conserved end residues are part of each CDR3. Each record gives: J gene, clone size, D gene, V gene, CDR3 protein, CDR3 DNA. D genes are given only for firm matches. Clone size is stated in some rows and not others, as once, few, many or a class when expanded.

TRBJ1-1 . . TRBV6-5 CASSNREKAFF TGTGCCAGCAGTAATAGGGAGAAAGCTTTCTTT
TRBJ2-5 once . TRBV7-9 CASSLVGSLETQYF TGTGCCAGCAGCTTAGTGGGCAGTTTGGAGACCCAGTACTTC
TRBJ1-2 . . TRBV4-1 CASSRPRGSYYGYTF TGCGCCAGCAGCCGACCTCGAGGCAGCTACTATGGCTACACCTTC
TRBJ1-2 . TRBD1 TRBV19 CASSPTGGNGYTF TGTGCCAGTAGTCCGACAGGGGGCAATGGCTACACCTTC
TRBJ1-1 . . TRBV25-1 CASSDPRGGGSEAFF TGTGCCAGCAGTGATCCCCGCGGGGGTGGGTCGGAAGCTTTCTTT
TRBJ2-3 . TRBD2 TRBV7-9 CASSTSSGGVTDTQYF TGTGCCAGCAGCACCTCTAGCGGGGGGGTTACAGATACGCAGTATTTT
TRBJ1-1 . . TRBV4-1 CASSLSVTGNTEAFF TGCGCCAGCAGCCTATCAGTGACAGGGAACACTGAAGCTTTCTTT
TRBJ1-4 . . TRBV6-5 CASSQTVNEKLFF TGTGCCAGCAGTCAGACAGTTAATGAAAAACTGTTTTTT
TRBJ2-2 . TRBD2 TRBV3-1/TRBV3-2 CASSRSGEHTGELFF TGTGCCAGCAGTCGCAGCGGGGAACACACCGGGGAGCTGTTTTTT
TRBJ1-1 . TRBD1 TRBV19 CASSIQGAGNTEAFF TGTGCCAGTAGTATACAGGGGGCCGGGAACACTGAAGCTTTCTTT
TRBJ2-7 once . TRBV30 CAWTDGRRWYF TGTGCCTGGACCGATGGGCGAAGGTGGTACTTC
TRBJ1-2 . TRBD1 TRBV3-1/TRBV3-2 CASSPQGQRINYGYTF TGTGCCAGCAGCCCCCAGGGACAGAGGATTAACTATGGCTACACCTTC
TRBJ1-2 . TRBD1 TRBV27 CASTLRATGAGISYTF TGTGCCAGCACCCTCCGCGCCACAGGGGCGGGTATCAGCTACACCTTC
TRBJ1-2 . . TRBV19 CASTFRGRVDGYTF TGTGCCAGTACCTTCAGGGGCAGGGTTGATGGCTACACCTTC
TRBJ2-7 . . TRBV27 CASSPRGAYEQYF TGTGCCAGCAGTCCCCGGGGGGCTTACGAGCAGTACTTC
TRBJ1-1 . TRBD1 TRBV19 CASTPSGGTEAFF TGTGCCAGTACCCCCTCAGGGGGCACTGAAGCTTTCTTT